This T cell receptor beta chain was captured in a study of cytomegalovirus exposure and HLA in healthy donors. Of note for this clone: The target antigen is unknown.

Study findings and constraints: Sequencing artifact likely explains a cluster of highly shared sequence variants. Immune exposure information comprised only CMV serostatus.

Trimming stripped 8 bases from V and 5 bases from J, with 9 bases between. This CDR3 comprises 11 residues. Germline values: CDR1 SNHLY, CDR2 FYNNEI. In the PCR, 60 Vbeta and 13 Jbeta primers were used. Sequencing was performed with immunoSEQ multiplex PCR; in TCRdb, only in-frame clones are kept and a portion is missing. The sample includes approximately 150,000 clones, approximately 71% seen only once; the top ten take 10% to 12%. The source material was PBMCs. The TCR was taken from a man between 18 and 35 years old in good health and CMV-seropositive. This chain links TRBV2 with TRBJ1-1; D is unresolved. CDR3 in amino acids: CASSSGTEAFF. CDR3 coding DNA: TGTGCCAGCTCATCCGGTACTGAAGCTTTCTTT.